One TCR beta chain is described in this entry. The data belong to a study of blood T cell repertoires in COVID-19. Study overall: Specimens from acute and convalescent COVID-19 originated in the United States, Italy and Spain.

Assay: immunoSEQ multiplex PCR; the TCRdb copy retains only in-frame clones and omits some. Of about 91,000 clones listed, 88% are singletons. In germline, CDR1 is SGHAT, CDR2 FQNNGV. The CDR3 is 12 amino acids. V gave up 3 bases and J gave up 4 bases, with 7 bases separating them. The J gene is TRBJ2-7, the V gene TRBV11-2; a weak D match, TRBD2 (5 bases). The sequence was obtained from a woman over 75 with active COVID-19. The source material was peripheral blood. CDR3 bases: TGTGCCAGCAGCTTCGAGGGTTACGAGCAGTACTTC. It specifies CASSFEGYEQYF. Supplemented by reference TRBV11-2 and TRBJ2-7, the full variable domain reads EAGVAQSPRYKIIEKRQSVAFWCNPISGHATLYWYQQILGQGPKLLIQFQNNGVVDDSQLPKDRFSAERLKGVDSTLKIQPAKLEDSAVYLCASSFEGYEQYFGPGTRLTVT.